What follows are 9 T cell receptor beta chains derived from one specimen sequenced in a study of blood T cells in healthy people across ages. A second PCR, run for 7 to 11 cycles, used a sample-barcoded 5' primer plus a J-beta primer mix. Using its own MiXCR run on the 5' RACE reads, TCRdb lists one record per CDR3 protein. The data show around 1,500,000 distinct CDR3 sequences, approximately 38% seen once. The specimen was blood. The receptors stem from a young woman in good health.

Only a few counts were recorded for this clonotype. The chain carries TRBV6-1 and TRBJ2-1; 7 bases are a match to TRBD2. V lost 8 bases and J lost 2; bases outside the gene matches: 6. Germline assignment: CDR1 MNHNS and CDR2 SASEGT. CDR3 length equals 14 residues. CDR3 sequence reads: CASGRGPTYNEQFF. The CDR3 nucleotides read TGTGCCAGCGGGAGGGGACCCACCTACAATGAGCAGTTCTTC.

This clonotype was counted once. The chain combines TRBV21-1 with TRBJ2-1; the table's D call, TRBD1, has no DNA check behind it. TRBV21-1 is termed a pseudogene. The CDR3 runs 16 residues. For the CDR3, the DNA is TGTGCCAGCAGTGAACAGCCGGGACAGGGGTTCTCCGAGCAGTTCTTC. This gives the protein CASSEQPGQGFSEQFF.

This clonotype was observed a single time. The genes are TRBV24-1 and TRBJ2-3; 11 bases are shared with TRBD2. CDR3 size: 16 residues. Germline values: CDR1 KGHDR, CDR2 SFDVKD. J gave up 2 bases and V 3 bases, and 3 bases lay outside the gene matches. DNA for the CDR3: TGTGCCACCAGTGATACTAGCGGGGGCCCCACAGATACGCAGTATTTT. This sequence encodes CATSDTSGGPTDTQYF.

The J gene is TRBJ1-6, the V gene TRBV11-3; D is possibly TRBD1 (5 bases). V lost 5 bases to trimming and J lost 0 bases, with 14 bases between them. Germline-derived CDR1 and CDR2 are SGHNT and YENEEA. The CDR3 totals 17 residues. The CDR3 reads CASSPRTQSSYNSPLHF. Written as DNA, the CDR3 is TGTGCCAGCAGCCCTCGGACACAAAGCTCCTATAATTCACCCCTCCACTTT. The full variable domain, its missing parts supplied by reference TRBV11-3 and TRBJ1-6, is EAGVVQSPRYKIIEKKQPVAFWCNPISGHNTLYWYLQNLGQGPELLIRYENEEAVDDSQLPKDRFSAERLKGVDSTLKIQPAELGDSAVYLCASSPRTQSSYNSPLHFGNGTRLTVT.

This clonotype has only a few counts. The chain carries TRBV28 and TRBJ2-7, with 8 nucleotides matching TRBD2. The V segment lost 8 bases and the J segment 2 bases; nucleotides outside the gene matches: 11. Germline lookup yields CDR1 MDHEN and CDR2 SYDVKM. The CDR3 consists of 15 residues. CDR3 sequence reads: CASLPGAGEAYEQYF. CDR3 DNA sequence: TGTGCCAGCCTCCCCGGAGCGGGGGAAGCCTACGAGCAGTACTTC.

This chain links TRBV29-1 with TRBJ2-7; D is possibly TRBD1 (6 bases). The CDR3 loop spans 12 amino acids. Germline V gives CDR1 SQVTM, CDR2 ANQGSEA. Trimming cost V 4 bases and J 7 bases, with 14 bases left between them. The CDR3 region is CSVATGPGEQYF. CDR3 coding DNA: TGCAGCGTTGCGACAGGCCCTGGGGAGCAGTACTTC.

A few counts support this clonotype. The chain carries TRBV5-1 and TRBJ2-5; 10 nucleotides align to TRBD2. V dropped 7 bases and J dropped 2; count of bases not matched to a gene: 2. The V gene's germline CDR1 is SGHRS and CDR2 YFSETQ. This CDR3 comprises 13 residues. As DNA, the CDR3 is TGCGCCAGCGGGACTAGCGAGCAAGAGACCCAGTACTTC. Protein sequence: CASGTSEQETQYF. Complete variable domain (other parts from reference TRBV5-1 and TRBJ2-5): KAGVTQTPRYLIKTRGQQVTLSCSPISGHRSVSWYQQTPGQGLQFLFEYFSETQRNKGNFPGRFSGRQFSNSRSEMNVSTLELGDSALYLCASGTSEQETQYFGPGTRLLVL.

Comments on this clonotype: The germline gene is not matched at one end of the junction; a read error may be the cause. The chain uses TRBV4-1 and TRBJ2-7; D uncertain. The CDR3 is 13 amino acids. In germline, CDR1 is MGHRA, CDR2 YSYEKL. The CDR3 protein is CASSPDQSLGRYF. The CDR3 DNA is TGCGCTAGCAGCCCAGACCAGAGCCTCGGGCGGTACTTC.

The chain employs TRBV20-1 and TRBJ1-1, with 10 bases aligning to TRBD1. This CDR3 contains 17 residues. Germline lookup yields CDR1 DFQATT and CDR2 SNEGSKA (reference sequence). V gave up 0 bases and J gave up 3 bases; unmatched junction bases: 10. The CDR3 region has the DNA TGCAGTGCTAGAGATGGTCAGGGGACAGGGGCTGACACTGAAGCTTTCTTT. Translation gives CSARDGQGTGADTEAFF.